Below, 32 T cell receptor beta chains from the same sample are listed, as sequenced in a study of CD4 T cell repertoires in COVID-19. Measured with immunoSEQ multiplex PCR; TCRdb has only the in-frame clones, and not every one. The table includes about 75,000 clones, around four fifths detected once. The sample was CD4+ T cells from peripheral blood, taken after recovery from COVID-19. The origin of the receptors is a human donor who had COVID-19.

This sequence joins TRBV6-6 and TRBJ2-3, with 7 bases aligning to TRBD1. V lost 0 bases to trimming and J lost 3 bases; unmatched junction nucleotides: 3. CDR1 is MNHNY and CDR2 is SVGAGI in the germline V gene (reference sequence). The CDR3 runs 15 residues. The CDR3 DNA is TGTGCCAGCAGTTACTCACAGGGGCGGACAGATACGCAGTATTTT. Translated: CASSYSQGRTDTQYF.

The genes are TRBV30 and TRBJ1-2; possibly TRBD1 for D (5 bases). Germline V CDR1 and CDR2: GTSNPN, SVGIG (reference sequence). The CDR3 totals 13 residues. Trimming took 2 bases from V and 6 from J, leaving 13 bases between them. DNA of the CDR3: TGTGCCTGGAGTCTAGGACAATCGGATGGCTACACCTTC. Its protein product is CAWSLGQSDGYTF.

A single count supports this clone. The CDR3 region is CASSHLQGTLNQETQYF. In DNA form, the CDR3 reads TGTGCCAGCAGCCACCTACAGGGGACGCTGAACCAAGAGACCCAGTACTTC. This sequence joins TRBV3-1 (or the pseudogene TRBV3-2) and TRBJ2-5; TRBD1 agrees at 7 bases. CDR3 length: 17 residues. V lost 3 bases to trimming and J lost 0 bases; unmatched junction nucleotides: 10. Germline-derived CDR1 and CDR2 are LGHDT and YNNKEL (reference sequence).

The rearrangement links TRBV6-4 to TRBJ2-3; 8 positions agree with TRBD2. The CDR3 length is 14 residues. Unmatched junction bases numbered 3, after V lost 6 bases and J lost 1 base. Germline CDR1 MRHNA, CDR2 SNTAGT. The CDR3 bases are TGTGCCAGCAGGGAAGCGGGAGGCACAGATACGCAGTATTTT. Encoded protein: CASREAGGTDTQYF.

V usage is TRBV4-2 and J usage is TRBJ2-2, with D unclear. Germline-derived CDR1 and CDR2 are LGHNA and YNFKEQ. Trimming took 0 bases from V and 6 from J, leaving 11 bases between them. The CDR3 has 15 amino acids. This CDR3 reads CASSQDPISPGELFF. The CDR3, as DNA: TGTGCCAGCAGCCAAGATCCCATTAGCCCCGGGGAGCTGTTTTTT.

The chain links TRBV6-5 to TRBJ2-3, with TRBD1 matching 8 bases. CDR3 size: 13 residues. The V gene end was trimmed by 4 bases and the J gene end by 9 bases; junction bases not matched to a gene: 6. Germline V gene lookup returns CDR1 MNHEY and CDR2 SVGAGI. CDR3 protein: CASSSQGAGTQYF. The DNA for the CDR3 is TGTGCCAGCAGTTCCCAGGGGGCAGGGACGCAGTATTTT.

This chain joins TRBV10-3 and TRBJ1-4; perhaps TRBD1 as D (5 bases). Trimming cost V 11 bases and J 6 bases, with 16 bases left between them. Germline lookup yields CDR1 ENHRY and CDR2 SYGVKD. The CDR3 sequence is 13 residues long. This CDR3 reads CAHRGTADEKLFF. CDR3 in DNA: TGTGCCCACCGGGGCACAGCCGATGAAAAACTGTTTTTT.

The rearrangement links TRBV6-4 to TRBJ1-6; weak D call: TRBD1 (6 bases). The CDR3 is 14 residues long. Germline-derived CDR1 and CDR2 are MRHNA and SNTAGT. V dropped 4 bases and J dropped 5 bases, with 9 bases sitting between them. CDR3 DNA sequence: TGTGCCAGCAGTGCGACAGGCGATAATTCACCCCTCCACTTT. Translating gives CASSATGDNSPLHF.

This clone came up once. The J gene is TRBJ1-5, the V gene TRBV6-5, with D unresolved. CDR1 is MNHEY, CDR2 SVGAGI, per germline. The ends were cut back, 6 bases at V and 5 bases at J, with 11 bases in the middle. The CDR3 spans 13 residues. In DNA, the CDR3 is TGTGCCAGCAGCCCCCGATCGGATCAGCCCCAGCATTTT. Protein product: CASSPRSDQPQHF.

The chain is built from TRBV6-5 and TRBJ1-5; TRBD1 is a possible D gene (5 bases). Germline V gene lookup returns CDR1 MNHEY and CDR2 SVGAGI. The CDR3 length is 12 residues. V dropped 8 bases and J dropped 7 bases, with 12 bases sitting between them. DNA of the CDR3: TGTGCCAGCTCTCGGGGGGACCAGCCCCAGCATTTT. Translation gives CASSRGDQPQHF.

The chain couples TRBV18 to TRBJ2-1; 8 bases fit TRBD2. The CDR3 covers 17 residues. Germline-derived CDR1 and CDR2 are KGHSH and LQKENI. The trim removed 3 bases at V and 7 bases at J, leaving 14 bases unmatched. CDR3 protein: CASSPRTSKGILNEQFF. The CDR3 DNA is TGTGCCAGCTCACCGCGGACTAGCAAGGGAATCTTAAATGAGCAGTTCTTC.

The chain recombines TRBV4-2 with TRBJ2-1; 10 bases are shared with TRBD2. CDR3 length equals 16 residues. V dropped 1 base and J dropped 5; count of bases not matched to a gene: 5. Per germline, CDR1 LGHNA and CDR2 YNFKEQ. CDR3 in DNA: TGTGCCAGCAGCCAAGGGAGCGGGGGGGCCCACAATGAGCAGTTCTTC. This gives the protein CASSQGSGGAHNEQFF.

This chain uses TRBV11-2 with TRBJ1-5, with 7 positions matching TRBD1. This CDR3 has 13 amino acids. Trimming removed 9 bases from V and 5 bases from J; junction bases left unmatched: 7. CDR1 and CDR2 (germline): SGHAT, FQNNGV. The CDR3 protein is CASSGQAHQPQHF. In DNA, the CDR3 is TGTGCCAGTTCCGGACAGGCCCATCAGCCCCAGCATTTT.

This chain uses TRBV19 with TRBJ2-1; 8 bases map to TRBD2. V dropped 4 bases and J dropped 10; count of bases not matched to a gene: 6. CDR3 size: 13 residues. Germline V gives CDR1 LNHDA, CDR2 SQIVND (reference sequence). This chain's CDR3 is CASSTHRLAEQFF. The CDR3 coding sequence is TGTGCCAGTAGTACCCACCGACTAGCGGAGCAGTTCTTC.

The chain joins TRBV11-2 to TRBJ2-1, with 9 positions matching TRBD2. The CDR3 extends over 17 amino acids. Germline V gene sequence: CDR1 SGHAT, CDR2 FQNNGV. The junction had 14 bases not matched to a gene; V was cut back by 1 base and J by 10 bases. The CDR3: CASSLGGSGSLVGEQFF. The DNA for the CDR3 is TGTGCCAGCAGCTTAGGTGGTAGCGGGAGCCTAGTAGGGGAGCAGTTCTTC.

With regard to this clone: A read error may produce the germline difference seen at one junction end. The CDR3 region has the DNA TGTGCCAGCAGGCACAGGGTAACTTGGTACTTT. Translation gives CASRHRVTWYF. The chain links TRBV6-6 to TRBJ1-6; TRBD1 is a possible D gene (6 bases). Germline loops: CDR1 MNHNY, CDR2 SVGAGI (reference sequence). There are 11 residues in the CDR3.

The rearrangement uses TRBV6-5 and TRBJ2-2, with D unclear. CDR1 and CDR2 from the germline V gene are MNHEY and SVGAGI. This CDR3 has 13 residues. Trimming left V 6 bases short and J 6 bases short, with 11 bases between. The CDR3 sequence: CASRDPGPGELFF. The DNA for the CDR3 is TGTGCCAGCAGGGACCCTGGCCCCGGGGAGCTGTTTTTT.

Here the CDR3 DNA reads TGTGCCAGCAGTTCCACCGGGACAGGGTTATACTTC. Its translation: CASSSTGTGLYF. The V call is TRBV6-5, the J call TRBJ2-7; 9 positions agree with TRBD1. This CDR3 spans 12 amino acids. CDR1 is MNHEY and CDR2 is SVGAGI in the germline V gene. J gave up 13 bases and V 4 bases, and 8 bases lay outside the gene matches.

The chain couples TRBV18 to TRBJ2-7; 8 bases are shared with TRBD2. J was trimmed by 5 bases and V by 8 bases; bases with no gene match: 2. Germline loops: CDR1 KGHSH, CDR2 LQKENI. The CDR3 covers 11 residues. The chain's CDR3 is CASQREHEQYF. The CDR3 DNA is TGTGCCAGCCAGCGGGAGCACGAGCAGTACTTC.

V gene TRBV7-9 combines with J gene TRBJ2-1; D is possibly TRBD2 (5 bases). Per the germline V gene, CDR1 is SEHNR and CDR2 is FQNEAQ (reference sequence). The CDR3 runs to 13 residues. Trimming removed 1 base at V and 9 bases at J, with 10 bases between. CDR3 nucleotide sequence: TGTGCCAGCAGCTTAGGTGCACGGGGTGAGCAGTTCTTC. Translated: CASSLGARGEQFF.

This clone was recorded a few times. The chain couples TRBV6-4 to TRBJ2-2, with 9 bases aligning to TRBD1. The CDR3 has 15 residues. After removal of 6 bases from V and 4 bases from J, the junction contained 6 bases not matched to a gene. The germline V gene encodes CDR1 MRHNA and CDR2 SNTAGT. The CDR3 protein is CASRVQGASTGELFF. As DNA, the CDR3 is TGTGCCAGCAGAGTACAGGGGGCGAGCACCGGGGAGCTGTTTTTT.

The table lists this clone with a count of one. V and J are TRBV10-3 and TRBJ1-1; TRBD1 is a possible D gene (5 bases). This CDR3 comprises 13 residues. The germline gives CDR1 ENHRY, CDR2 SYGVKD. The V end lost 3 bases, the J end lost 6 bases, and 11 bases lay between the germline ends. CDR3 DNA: TGTGCCATCAGTGAAGGGGCTATGGCTGAAGCTTTCTTT. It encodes CAISEGAMAEAFF.

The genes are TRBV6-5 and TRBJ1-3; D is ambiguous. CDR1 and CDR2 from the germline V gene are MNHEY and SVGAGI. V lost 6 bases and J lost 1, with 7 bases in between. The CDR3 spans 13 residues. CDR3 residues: CASSGISGNTIYF. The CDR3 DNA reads TGTGCCAGCAGCGGAATTTCTGGAAACACCATATATTTT.

The CDR3 loop is CASSLEFGFNQPQHF. As DNA, the CDR3 is TGCGCCAGCAGCTTGGAATTCGGGTTTAACCAGCCCCAGCATTTT. This chain joins TRBV5-1 and TRBJ1-5; D is unresolved. In germline, CDR1 is SGHRS, CDR2 YFSETQ. V dropped 0 bases and J dropped 7 bases, with 14 bases sitting between them. This CDR3 has 15 amino acids.

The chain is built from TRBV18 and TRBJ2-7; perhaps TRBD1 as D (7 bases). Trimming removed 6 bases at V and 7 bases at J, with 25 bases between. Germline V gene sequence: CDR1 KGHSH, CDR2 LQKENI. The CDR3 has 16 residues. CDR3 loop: CASSELTGLAGGEQYF. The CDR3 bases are TGTGCCAGCTCGGAACTGACAGGGCTTGCCGGGGGTGAGCAGTACTTC.

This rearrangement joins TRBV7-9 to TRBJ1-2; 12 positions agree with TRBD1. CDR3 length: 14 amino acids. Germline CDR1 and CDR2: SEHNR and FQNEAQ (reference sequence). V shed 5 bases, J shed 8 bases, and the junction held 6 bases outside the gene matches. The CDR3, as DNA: TGTGCCAGCAGCAGGGGACAGGGGGCACGAGGCTACACCTTC. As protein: CASSRGQGARGYTF.

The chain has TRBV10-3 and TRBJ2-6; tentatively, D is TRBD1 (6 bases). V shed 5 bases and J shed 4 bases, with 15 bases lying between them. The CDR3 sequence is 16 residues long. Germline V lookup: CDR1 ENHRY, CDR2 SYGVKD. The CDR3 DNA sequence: TGTGCCATCAGTCCTACCCCAGGGGTCGGGGCCAACGTCCTGACTTTC. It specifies CAISPTPGVGANVLTF.

In DNA, the CDR3 is TGTGCCAGCTCGCTTCATAGCACAGATACGCAGTATTTT. It specifies CASSLHSTDTQYF. The V and J genes are TRBV18 and TRBJ2-3, with no clear D. Germline V gene lookup returns CDR1 KGHSH and CDR2 LQKENI. V was shortened by 6 bases and J by 0 bases, with 7 bases between the two germline ends. CDR3 length equals 13 residues.

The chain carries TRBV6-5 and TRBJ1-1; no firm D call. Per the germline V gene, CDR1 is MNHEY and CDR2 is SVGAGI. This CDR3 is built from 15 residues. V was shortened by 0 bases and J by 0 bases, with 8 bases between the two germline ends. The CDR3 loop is CASSYSQEVNTEAFF. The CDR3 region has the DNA TGTGCCAGCAGTTACTCGCAGGAAGTGAACACTGAAGCTTTCTTT.

The CDR3 DNA sequence: TGTGCCAGTAGTATGGTAGCGGGGTCTAGCACAGATACGCAGTATTTT. Protein sequence: CASSMVAGSSTDTQYF. The genes are TRBV19 and TRBJ2-3, with 8 bases that match TRBD2. Unmatched junction bases numbered 5, after V lost 3 bases and J lost 0 bases. The CDR3 runs to 16 residues. In germline, CDR1 is LNHDA, CDR2 SQIVND (reference sequence).

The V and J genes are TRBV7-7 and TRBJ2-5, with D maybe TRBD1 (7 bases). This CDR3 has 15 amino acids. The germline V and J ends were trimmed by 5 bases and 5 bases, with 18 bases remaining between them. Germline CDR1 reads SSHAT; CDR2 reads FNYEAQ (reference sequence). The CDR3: CASSILQGRQETQYF. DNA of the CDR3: TGTGCCAGCAGCATCCTACAGGGGAGGCAGGAGACCCAGTACTTC.

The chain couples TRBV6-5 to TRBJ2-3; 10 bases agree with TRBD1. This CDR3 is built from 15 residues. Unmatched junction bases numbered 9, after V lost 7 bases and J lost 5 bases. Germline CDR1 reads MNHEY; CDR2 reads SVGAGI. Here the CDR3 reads CASKPTGGQEDTQYF. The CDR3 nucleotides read TGTGCCAGCAAACCGACAGGGGGCCAGGAAGATACGCAGTATTTT.